These 11 T cell receptor beta chains were all obtained from the same sample, sequenced in a study of long-term antiretroviral therapy in people with HIV. The assay used was immunoSEQ (version v3.0), run at survey level. The repertoire was sequenced with immunoSEQ multiplex PCR; TCRdb's copy has only in-frame clones and lacks some. The sample has fewer than 25,000 clones; about 76% are singletons. The material sequenced was unsorted PBMCs, taken at the start of antiretroviral therapy, before treatment. All receptors come from a woman aged 18-29 years with HIV.

V is TRBV19 and J is TRBJ2-5; no clear D. This CDR3 has 15 residues. Germline CDR1 is LNHDA and CDR2 is SQIVND (reference sequence). Trimming pared 0 bases from V and 7 bases from J, leaving 15 bases between. The CDR3 region is CASSIDVSSLTTQYF. For the CDR3, the DNA is TGTGCCAGTAGTATAGATGTAAGTTCGCTTACGACCCAGTACTTC.

The chain links TRBV27 to TRBJ2-3, with 11 bases fitting TRBD2. Unmatched junction bases numbered 4, after V lost 0 bases and J lost 2 bases. This CDR3 contains 17 residues. Looked up from germline, CDR1 is MNHEY and CDR2 is SMNVEV (reference sequence). The CDR3 sequence is CASSLSPGLAVTDTQYF. The CDR3 DNA is TGTGCCAGCAGTTTATCGCCGGGACTAGCGGTCACAGATACGCAGTATTTT.

The rearrangement uses TRBV28 and TRBJ1-2; TRBD1 agrees at 9 bases. The CDR3 consists of 14 residues. Trimming cost V 5 bases and J 5 bases; bases outside gene matches: 6. The germline V gene has CDR1 MDHEN and CDR2 SYDVKM. The CDR3 DNA reads as TGTGCCAGCAGTCCTCCGGGACAGGGTTATGGCTACACCTTC. Translation: CASSPPGQGYGYTF.

The chain has TRBV28 and TRBJ2-7; the match to TRBD1 covers 12 bases. CDR1 is MDHEN and CDR2 is SYDVKM in the germline V gene. The CDR3 consists of 14 residues. Trimming at V came to 7 bases and at J to 7 bases, leaving 8 bases not matched to a gene. Here the CDR3 reads CASTSGTGGQEQYF. CDR3 in DNA: TGTGCCAGCACCTCAGGGACAGGGGGCCAAGAGCAGTACTTC.

CDR3 sequence reads: CASSYDQPQHF. CDR3 nucleotides: TGTGCCAGCAGCTATGATCAGCCCCAGCATTTT. The rearrangement links TRBV7-2 to TRBJ1-5; no reliable D call. The V and J ends lost 4 bases and 5 bases respectively, with 3 bases between them. There are 11 residues in the CDR3. Germline CDR1 is SGHTA and CDR2 is FQGNSA.

The chain joins TRBV18 to TRBJ1-5, with a possible D match to TRBD1 (6 bases). This CDR3 is built from 15 residues. Germline lookup yields CDR1 KGHSH and CDR2 LQKENI. V was cut by 4 bases and J by 5 bases, with 15 bases left in between. The CDR3 loop is CASSLLQGRDQPQHF. CDR3 bases: TGTGCCAGCTCACTACTACAGGGACGGGATCAGCCCCAGCATTTT.

This chain connects TRBV19 to TRBJ2-2, with 7 bases aligning to TRBD2. The CDR3 runs to 17 residues. J lost 3 bases, V lost 3 bases, and 10 bases had no gene match. The germline V gene encodes CDR1 LNHDA and CDR2 SQIVND (reference sequence). The CDR3 coding sequence is TGTGCCAGTAGTATGGGATTTGGCGGGAGTTACACCGGGGAGCTGTTTTTT. Translation: CASSMGFGGSYTGELFF.

This chain connects TRBV6-1 to TRBJ1-1; no reliable D call. The CDR3 sequence is 14 residues long. Trimming shortened V by 8 bases and J by 1 base, and 14 bases separated the two germline ends. Looked up from germline, CDR1 is MNHNS and CDR2 is SASEGT. The DNA for the CDR3 is TGTGCCAGCGGGCCGTACTTTCCGAACACTGAAGCTTTCTTT. Translating gives CASGPYFPNTEAFF.

This chain uses TRBV5-5 with TRBJ1-5; D remains unclear. The germline V and J ends were trimmed by 0 bases and 4 bases, with 17 bases remaining between them. This CDR3 is 17 amino acids long. The germline CDR1 and CDR2 sequences are SGHKS and YYEKEE (reference sequence). CDR3 in DNA: TGTGCCAGCAGCTTGGCACTACCGTCCAGGAGGAATCAGCCCCAGCATTTT. It translates to CASSLALPSRRNQPQHF.

The J gene is TRBJ2-3, the V gene TRBV11-1, with D perhaps matching TRBD1 (6 bases). This CDR3 spans 15 amino acids. V was clipped by 5 bases and J by 2 bases, with 14 bases between them. Germline values: CDR1 SGHAT, CDR2 FQDESV (reference sequence). In DNA form, the CDR3 reads TGTGCCAGCAGCGCCTCGGGACAATTCACAGATACGCAGTATTTT. Protein sequence: CASSASGQFTDTQYF.

The chain joins TRBV7-3 to TRBJ2-3; D is perhaps TRBD1 (6 bases). This CDR3 has 16 residues. CDR1 and CDR2 (germline): SGHTA, FQGTGA. Trimming cost V 5 bases and J 0 bases, with 15 bases left between them. The CDR3 region has the DNA TGTGCCAGCAGCAAAGGCCGGCAGGGGAGCACAGATACGCAGTATTTT. Translating gives CASSKGRQGSTDTQYF.